These T cell receptor beta chains were read from a single sample in a study of T-cell memory formation after mild COVID-19. TCRdb reprocessed the 5' RACE reads via MiXCR and lists one record per CDR3 protein. The sample holds roughly 350,000 distinct CDR3 sequences; around 28% are singletons and the top ten take less than 15%. The sequencing sample was made of PBMCs or a T cell subset sorted from them (not recorded which). All receptors come from an adult woman who had mild COVID-19 (a few samples of this study predate the infection). Cell type and time point are not known. CDR3s include the opening cysteine and the closing phenylalanine or tryptophan. Fields, in order: J gene, V gene, CDR3 protein.

TRBJ2-3 | TRBV5-1 | CASSLVGGASTDTQYF
TRBJ2-1 | TRBV11-3 | CASSLGLLGEQFF
TRBJ1-2 | TRBV20-1 | CSAHPPRGARGYGYTF
TRBJ2-2 | TRBV6-1 | CASSSQGVEGTGELFF
TRBJ2-7 | TRBV5-4 | CASSDGGPGYEQYF
TRBJ2-7 | TRBV20-1 | CSADPSGGRYEQYF
TRBJ2-7 | TRBV4-3 | CASSQAVIGSYEQYF
TRBJ1-3 | TRBV10-3 | CAISESLQLNSGNTIYF
TRBJ2-3 | TRBV25-1 | CASSEMTGQAPDTQYF
TRBJ2-1 | TRBV7-6 | CASSFLAGAEDEQFF
TRBJ2-7 | TRBV6-2/TRBV6-3 | CASSYSIRESRYEQYF
TRBJ2-7 | TRBV6-2/TRBV6-3 | CASSYSTGGSYYEQYF
TRBJ1-4 | TRBV15 | CATSRGRGRRATNEKLFF
TRBJ2-3 | TRBV20-1 | CSARGREWVDTQYF
TRBJ2-1 | TRBV4-2 | CASSQGPSGGDNEQFF
TRBJ1-4 | TRBV20-1 | CSARGHPRGLNEKLFF
TRBJ1-2 | TRBV12-3/TRBV12-4 | CASTGLRSNYGYTF
TRBJ2-1 | TRBV12-3/TRBV12-4 | CASRLGHTLDNEQFF
TRBJ2-1 | TRBV6-6 | CASRDPSYNEQFF